The clone carrying this T cell receptor beta chain showed up just once. What it binds is unknown. Repertoires were generated with immunoSEQ multiplex PCR, while TCRdb's copy carries only in-frame clones and drops some. In the table there are tens of thousands of clones, approximately 81% of which are singletons. Between days 9 and 11 of culture, CD4+ T cells were separated out. This person caught SARS-CoV-2 sometime from March to December 2020, and PCR testing confirmed the infection. Two doses of BNT162b2 or mRNA-1273 vaccine were administered to participants. This entry comes from a study of vaccination effects on CD4 cells after COVID-19. For the study at large: Convalescent patients (three in total) were sampled early and late after vaccination.

General study findings and limits: Convalescent patients' post-vaccine spike repertoire was mostly distinct vaccine-induced clones.

This CDR3 has 14 amino acids. Trimming stripped 4 bases from V and 1 base from J, with 10 bases between. Germline CDR1 KGHSH, CDR2 LQKENI. The receptor comes from a human donor who had a prior SARS-CoV-2 infection. V and J are TRBV18 and TRBJ2-5; no firm D call. The sample in question was CD4+ T cells from PBMCs cultured without peptide, obtained after COVID-19 vaccination. The DNA of the CDR3 is TGTGCCAGCTCACTCGGTCCGGTCCAAGAGACCCAGTACTTC. This gives the protein CASSLGPVQETQYF.